This TCR beta chain appears in the sequencing data of a study of identical twins. Via MiXCR, TCRdb re-called the 5' RACE reads, giving one row per CDR3 protein. The sample has hundreds of thousands of distinct CDR3 sequences, 8.6% seen once. This clonotype turned up a few times. What it binds is not known. Whole-study results and caveats: These conclusions were based on statistical analysis (cross-sectional, not following the same donors).

The CDR3 spans 16 residues. The V and J ends lost 1 base and 2 bases, in that order; junction bases with no gene match: 3. CDR1 is SGHVS and CDR2 is FQNEAQ in the germline V gene. These data were also reused for a study on yellow fever vaccine responses in identical twins.

Sequences were obtained from PBMCs. V and J are TRBV7-8 and TRBJ2-1, with 9 bases lining up with TRBD2. This clonotype was obtained from a woman in her late teens or twenties in good health. CDR3 coding DNA: TGTGCCAGCAGCTTAGGGAGGACTAGCGCCTACAATGAGCAGTTCTTC. This codes for CASSLGRTSAYNEQFF.